A single sample is the source of the 22 T cell receptor beta chains below, sequenced in a study of T-cell memory formation after mild COVID-19. TCRdb passed the 5' RACE reads through MiXCR, listing each CDR3 protein once. The profile shows about 270,000 distinct CDR3 sequences, about a sixth of them singletons. What was sequenced was PBMCs or a T cell subset sorted from them (not recorded which). These receptor sequences come from a man aged 18 to 30 who had mild COVID-19 (a few samples of this study predate the infection). Cell type and time point are not known.

This clonotype was found a few times. The chain carries TRBV5-1 and TRBJ2-1; D is perhaps TRBD1 or TRBD2 (5 bases each). V shed 2 bases and J shed 2 bases, with 14 bases lying between them. The CDR3 consists of 16 residues. Looked up from germline, CDR1 is SGHRS and CDR2 is YFSETQ. The CDR3 loop reads CASSFPMGEPYNEQFF. For the CDR3, the DNA is TGCGCCAGCAGCTTCCCCATGGGGGAGCCCTACAATGAGCAGTTCTTC.

This chain connects TRBV12-3 or TRBV12-4 to TRBJ1-1; a weak D match, TRBD1 (6 bases). This CDR3 comprises 13 residues. V was cut by 7 bases and J by 4 bases, with 13 bases left in between. CDR3 loop: CASIRGASTEAFF. CDR3 nucleotide sequence: TGTGCCAGCATCCGGGGGGCAAGCACTGAAGCTTTCTTT.

The rearrangement uses TRBV24-1 and TRBJ1-1; D remains unclear. The V gene's germline CDR1 is KGHDR and CDR2 SFDVKD. Trimming removed 0 bases from V and 7 bases from J, with 5 bases in between. This CDR3 comprises 12 residues. CDR3 protein: CATSDLLGEAFF. The CDR3 region has the DNA TGTGCCACCAGTGATTTGCTCGGTGAAGCTTTCTTT.

In this sample, this clonotype turned up a few times. The chain recombines TRBV18 with TRBJ2-7; no definite D call. The CDR3 covers 16 residues. The germline gives CDR1 KGHSH, CDR2 LQKENI. Trimming left V 3 bases short and J 4 bases short, with 19 bases between. The CDR3 nucleotides read TGTGCCAGCTCACCTGAGGTGGGGTCCGGCATATACGAGCAGTACGTC. It encodes CASSPEVGSGIYEQYV.

This clonotype was observed a few times. The rearrangement uses TRBV15 and TRBJ2-3; D assignment may be TRBD1 or TRBD2 (5 bases each). The CDR3 has 15 amino acids. Germline V lookup: CDR1 LNHNV, CDR2 YYDKDF (reference sequence). V dropped 2 bases and J dropped 4 bases, with 13 bases sitting between them. The CDR3 DNA sequence: TGTGCCACCAGCAGACATGGGACGGGCCCAGATACGCAGTATTTT. This gives the protein CATSRHGTGPDTQYF.

The gene calls are TRBV6-5 and TRBJ2-2; D is perhaps TRBD1 (6 bases). This CDR3 spans 16 amino acids. Germline-derived CDR1 and CDR2 are MNHEY and SVGAGI. Between the trimmed V and J ends, which lost 5 bases and 0 bases, there was a span of 13 bases. CDR3 region: CASSRPQGPNTGELFF. CDR3 DNA sequence: TGTGCCAGCAGTCGCCCCCAGGGGCCGAACACCGGGGAGCTGTTTTTT.

This clonotype was picked up a small number of times. The rearrangement links TRBV5-1 to TRBJ2-4; 9 bases map to TRBD1. The CDR3 has 15 residues. Germline CDR1 SGHRS, CDR2 YFSETQ. J lost 7 bases, V lost 4 bases, and 9 bases had no gene match. The CDR3 loop is CASSRNRGPGNIQYF. The CDR3, as DNA: TGCGCCAGCAGCCGAAACAGGGGGCCGGGGAACATTCAGTACTTC.

This clonotype was seen only a few times. This chain uses TRBV5-1 with TRBJ2-1, with 9 positions matching TRBD2. The CDR3 totals 15 residues. Germline trimming cut 0 bases from V and 6 bases from J; bases unmatched to any gene: 4. CDR1 SGHRS and CDR2 YFSETQ come from the germline V gene. DNA of the CDR3: TGCGCCAGCAGCTTGGGGACTAGCGATTTCAATGAGCAGTTCTTC. Its protein product is CASSLGTSDFNEQFF.

This clonotype was observed a handful of times. The genes are TRBV20-1 and TRBJ2-7, with TRBD2 identical over 8 bases. Germline trimming cut 6 bases from V and 3 bases from J; bases unmatched to any gene: 10. The V gene's germline CDR1 is DFQATT and CDR2 SNEGSKA (reference sequence). The CDR3 spans 14 residues. The DNA of the CDR3 is TGCAGTGCACCCCGGGGGACTAGTGTCTACGAGCAGTACGTC. It codes for CSAPRGTSVYEQYV.

The table lists this clonotype with a few counts. The genes are TRBV20-1 and TRBJ1-2, with 9 bases fitting TRBD1. V shed 1 base, J shed 5 bases, and the junction held 8 bases outside the gene matches. Germline V gene sequence: CDR1 DFQATT, CDR2 SNEGSKA (reference sequence). The CDR3 sequence is 15 residues long. CDR3 region: CSARVDRGASYGYTF. The CDR3 DNA sequence: TGCAGTGCTAGAGTTGACAGGGGGGCTTCATATGGCTACACCTTC.

This clonotype was seen only a few times. The chain couples TRBV6-2 or TRBV6-3 to TRBJ2-2, with TRBD1 matching over 8 bases. Germline CDR1 and CDR2: MNHEY and SVGEGT. The CDR3 has 16 residues. Trimming at V came to 0 bases and at J to 4 bases, leaving 4 bases not matched to a gene. The chain's CDR3 is CASSYSGTGPTGELFF. The CDR3 nucleotides are TGTGCCAGCAGTTACTCTGGGACAGGTCCCACCGGGGAGCTGTTTTTT.

A few counts support this clonotype. The genes are TRBV12-3 or TRBV12-4 and TRBJ2-2; 8 bases match TRBD1. V was pared by 3 bases and J by 6 bases, with 9 bases of the junction left unmatched. The CDR3 is made up of 16 amino acids. Here the CDR3 reads CASSLRVRGLPGELFF. DNA for the CDR3: TGTGCCAGCAGTTTGAGGGTCAGGGGGCTCCCCGGGGAGCTGTTTTTT.

The V gene is TRBV6-5, the J gene TRBJ2-7; maybe TRBD2 (5 bases). V lost 4 bases and J lost 5, with 12 bases in between. Germline V gene lookup returns CDR1 MNHEY and CDR2 SVGAGI. CDR3 length: 13 amino acids. CDR3 sequence (DNA): TGTGCCAGCAGTTCGCTGGGAGCCGACGAGCAGTACGTC. It encodes CASSSLGADEQYV.

This clonotype was seen many times. CDR3 DNA sequence: TGTGCCAGCAGTTATGGAGGCCTTAGTAATTCACCCCTCCACTTT. Protein sequence: CASSYGGLSNSPLHF. The gene calls are TRBV6-5 and TRBJ1-6; unclear D gene. CDR3 size: 15 residues. The germline V gene encodes CDR1 MNHEY and CDR2 SVGAGI. The germline V and J ends were trimmed by 3 bases and 6 bases, with 12 bases remaining between them.

This clonotype was seen only a few times. The chain uses TRBV7-2 and TRBJ1-2; 7 positions agree with TRBD1. V lost 1 base and J lost 4; bases outside the gene matches: 9. CDR3 size: 16 residues. Germline V gives CDR1 SGHTA, CDR2 FQGNSA. The CDR3 here is CASSLGGTEIPYGYTF. DNA of the CDR3: TGTGCCAGCAGCTTAGGCGGGACAGAGATTCCCTATGGCTACACCTTC. The full variable domain, rest sourced from reference TRBV7-2 and TRBJ1-2, is GAGVSQSPSNKVTEKGKDVELRCDPISGHTALYWYRQSLGQGLEFLIYFQGNSAPDKSGLPSDRFSAERTGGSVSTLTIQRTQQEDSAVYLCASSLGGTEIPYGYTFGSGTRLTVV.

This sequence joins TRBV4-3 and TRBJ2-3, with TRBD2 matching 7 bases. Germline V gene data show CDR1 as LGHNA and CDR2 as YSLEER. This CDR3 is 16 amino acids long. Trimming at V came to 4 bases and at J to 2 bases, leaving 9 bases not matched to a gene. The CDR3 sequence: CASSPKDGGYTDTQYF. The CDR3 DNA sequence: TGCGCCAGCAGCCCCAAAGACGGGGGGTACACAGATACGCAGTATTTT.

The rearrangement joins TRBV7-9 to TRBJ1-2, with D tentatively TRBD1 (5 bases). This CDR3 has 14 amino acids. Looked up from germline, CDR1 is SEHNR and CDR2 is FQNEAQ (reference sequence). V gave up 5 bases and J gave up 5 bases, with 15 bases separating them. The CDR3 spells CASSRDSQFYGYTF. The CDR3 DNA reads TGTGCCAGCAGCCGTGACAGTCAATTTTATGGCTACACCTTC.

This clonotype was seen only a few times. The CDR3 spells CAISESTHEQFF. For the CDR3, the DNA is TGTGCCATCAGTGAGTCGACCCATGAGCAGTTCTTC. This chain uses TRBV10-3 with TRBJ2-1; D is undetermined. The V end was cut by 0 bases, the J end by 8 bases, with 5 bases between. The CDR3 runs 12 residues. CDR1 is ENHRY and CDR2 is SYGVKD in the germline V gene.

Only a few counts were recorded for this clonotype. The rearrangement uses TRBV4-3 and TRBJ1-2, with 11 bases fitting TRBD1. V shed 0 bases, J shed 6 bases, and the junction held 9 bases outside the gene matches. The germline gives CDR1 LGHNA, CDR2 YSLEER. The CDR3 sequence is 17 residues long. CDR3 nucleotide sequence: TGCGCCAGCAGCCAAGAAAGGACCCGGACAGGGGGCCATGGCTACACCTTC. Its protein is CASSQERTRTGGHGYTF.

The rearrangement links TRBV6-6 to TRBJ1-1; tentatively, D is TRBD1 (5 bases). The V end was cut by 6 bases, the J end by 0 bases, with 8 bases between. Looked up from germline, CDR1 is MNHNY and CDR2 is SVGAGI (reference sequence). This CDR3 has 13 residues. Written as DNA, the CDR3 is TGTGCCAGCAGGACAGTTCTGAACACTGAAGCTTTCTTT. Encoded protein: CASRTVLNTEAFF.

The table lists this clonotype with a few counts. V and J are TRBV7-8 and TRBJ2-1; D not resolved. The CDR3 runs to 14 residues. CDR1 SGHVS and CDR2 FQNEAQ come from the germline V gene. V shed 1 base and J shed 7 bases, with 11 bases lying between them. In DNA form, the CDR3 reads TGTGCCAGCAGCTTAGGTAGTATGGTTAATGAGCAGTTCTTC. Translation gives CASSLGSMVNEQFF.

A few counts support this clonotype. The rearrangement joins TRBV24-1 to TRBJ2-5; D ambiguous. The germline V and J ends were trimmed by 1 base and 5 bases, with 4 bases remaining between them. Germline CDR1 and CDR2: KGHDR and SFDVKD. The CDR3 loop spans 12 amino acids. The CDR3 reads CATSDFQETQYF. The CDR3 bases are TGTGCCACCAGTGATTTTCAGGAGACCCAGTACTTC.